This T cell receptor (beta chain) was observed in a study of blood T cell repertoires in COVID-19. Generated by immunoSEQ multiplex PCR, the TCRdb table keeps only in-frame clones and is missing some. The sample lists around 300,000 clones, around 86% occurring once. Adults between about 18 and 95 years of age took part from some 25 US areas. Participant reports of clinical history set cohort assignment. The CDR3 is 14 amino acids. The V and J ends lost 4 bases and 4 bases, in that order; junction bases with no gene match: 3. In germline, CDR1 is WSHSY, CDR2 SAAADI. The gene calls are TRBV10-2 and TRBJ1-4; 7 bases agree with TRBD1. The specimen sequenced was PBMCs or T cells enriched from blood (not recorded which). The sequence was obtained from a woman in her forties who had recovered from COVID-19. The CDR3 protein is CASSVTGRNEKLFF. In DNA, the CDR3 is TGCGCCAGCAGTGTGACAGGGCGTAATGAAAAACTGTTTTTT.